The rows below give T cell receptor beta chains drawn from one sample of a study of blood T cell repertoires in COVID-19. The protocol was immunoSEQ multiplex PCR, while the TCRdb copy is restricted to in-frame clones and leaves out a portion. The sample lists 150,000 or so clones; around 88% were seen once. Sequencing used peripheral blood. The receptors here all came from a man aged 60 to 75 with active or convalescent COVID-19. Both conserved end residues are part of each CDR3. The D gene is left open where the match is weak. Expanded clones get a size class; other rows say once, few or many, or leave the size out.

V	J	D	size	DNA	CDR3
TRBV4-2	TRBJ2-2	TRBD2	.	TGTGCCAGCAGCCAAGGAGAGAGCGGGGGAGGCACCGGGGAGCTGTTTTTT	CASSQGESGGGTGELFF
TRBV28	TRBJ2-5	.	.	TGTGCCAGCAGTTCCGACACGGAGACCCAGTACTTC	CASSSDTETQYF
TRBV7-3	TRBJ2-1	.	.	TGTGCCAGCAGCCCGGGACGCGGGATGGGGGGCAATGAGCAGTTCTTC	CASSPGRGMGGNEQFF
TRBV20-1	TRBJ1-3	.	.	TGCAGTGCTGGACAGGGAAACACCATATATTTT	CSAGQGNTIYF
TRBV4-2	TRBJ1-4	TRBD1	.	TGTGCCAGCAGCCATGGAGGGACAGGGGGCGATGAAAAACTGTTTTTT	CASSHGGTGGDEKLFF
TRBV19	TRBJ1-1	.	.	TGTGCCAGTAGTGCCTCCGCCGGGACAAAAGAAGCTTTCTTT	CASSASAGTKEAFF
TRBV18	TRBJ2-7	TRBD2	.	TGTGCCAGCTCACCTTTAGCGGGTCTCTCCTACGAGCAGTACTTC	CASSPLAGLSYEQYF
TRBV7-2	TRBJ1-4	.	few	TGTGCCAGCAGCTCCCAAGGGGGGGGTAATGAAAAACTGTTTTTT	CASSSQGGGNEKLFF
TRBV5-1	TRBJ2-7	TRBD1	.	TGCGCCAGCGGTGAGGGGGGACAGGGGCTTTCCTACGAGCAGTACTTC	CASGEGGQGLSYEQYF
TRBV21-1	TRBJ1-1	.	.	TGTGCCAGCAGCAACACAGGGTGTCATGGCGAAGCTTTCTTT	CASSNTGCHGEAFF
TRBV4-2	TRBJ1-2	.	.	TGTGCCAGCAGCCAAGAGCCCGCAGGGGCAGGGAATGGCTACACCTTC	CASSQEPAGAGNGYTF
TRBV18	TRBJ2-1	.	.	TGTGCCAGCTCACCACCCAGGGTGAGCTCCTACAATGAGCAGTTCTTC	CASSPPRVSSYNEQFF
TRBV29-1	TRBJ2-7	TRBD1	.	TGCAGCGTTGAAGGCCAGGGGGCGACGAACTACGAGCAGTACTTC	CSVEGQGATNYEQYF
TRBV18	TRBJ1-1	.	.	TGTGCCAGCTCACCGGGAGGGGGGGGCAACACTGAAGCTTTCTTT	CASSPGGGGNTEAFF
TRBV11-2	TRBJ2-2	.	.	TGTGCCAGCAGCCAAACGGCGGGGACCGGGGAGCTGTTTTTT	CASSQTAGTGELFF